What follows are 4 T cell receptor beta chains derived from one specimen sequenced in a study of PD-1 blockade in classical Hodgkin lymphoma. Relapse after autologous stem cell transplantation occurred in every patient, and brentuximab vedotin exposure varied. TCRdb keeps only in-frame clones here, not all; method: immunoSEQ multiplex PCR. The table has over 10,000 clones, around nine tenths seen once. Sequenced here: peripheral blood mononuclear cells (PBMCs), sampled at baseline. All receptors derive from a human donor with classical Hodgkin lymphoma.

The chain joins TRBV15 to TRBJ2-1, with D maybe TRBD2 (6 bases). The V end lost 0 bases, the J end lost 2 bases, and 14 bases lay between the germline ends. This CDR3 is 17 amino acids long. The germline CDR1 and CDR2 sequences are LNHNV and YYDKDF (reference sequence). The CDR3, as DNA: TGTGCCACCAGCAGAGACCCCGGGACTCCTACCTACAATGAGCAGTTCTTC. It yields the protein CATSRDPGTPTYNEQFF. Filled out from reference TRBV15 and TRBJ2-1, the complete variable domain reads DAMVIQNPRYQVTQFGKPVTLSCSQTLNHNVMYWYQQKSSQAPKLLFHYYDKDFNNEADTPDNFQSRRPNTSFCFLDIRSPGLGDTAMYLCATSRDPGTPTYNEQFFGPGTRLTVL.

The chain links TRBV21-1 to TRBJ1-1; the tabulated D call, TRBD1, remains unverified against the DNA. TRBV21-1 is deemed a pseudogene. The CDR3 totals 14 residues. DNA for the CDR3: TGTGCCAGCAGCGCCAGTTATAGACAGCTTGAAGCTTTCTTT. Protein: CASSASYRQLEAFF.

This chain links TRBV8-2 with TRBJ2-6; the table's D call, TRBD1, was not checked against the DNA. TRBV8-2 is a pseudogene locus. The CDR3 is 16 residues long. CDR3 region: CGIFPITQSRANVLTF. In nucleotides, the CDR3 is TGTGGCATCTTTCCGATAACACAAAGTCGGGCCAACGTCCTGACTTTC.

CDR3 residues: CATRVPRGHEQFF. CDR3 sequence (DNA): TGTGCCACGAGGGTACCCAGGGGTCATGAGCAGTTCTTC. The genes are TRBV10-3 and TRBJ2-1; a possible D gene is TRBD1 (6 bases). V lost 10 bases and J 8 bases, leaving 18 bases between the germline ends. From germline, CDR1 is ENHRY and CDR2 SYGVKD. CDR3 length: 13 residues.